The rows below give T cell receptor beta chains drawn from one sample of a study of T cell repertoires in cytomegalovirus infection. TCRdb independently ran MiXCR on the reads; one entry per CDR3 protein. The sample consists of 45,000 to 65,000 distinct CDR3 sequences, roughly 21% of them appearing once. Their target antigens are unknown. Sequencing was performed on CD8+ T cells from cultured PBMCs, taken from culture after CMV antigen stimulation. The receptor set was obtained from a human donor in good health (CMV status not recorded). Some clones in this sample may be carry-over from other donors' samples. CDR3s include the opening cysteine and the closing phenylalanine or tryptophan. Fields, in order: V gene, D gene, J gene, clone size, CDR3 protein, CDR3 DNA. A D gene is named only where the DNA matches it firmly. Only part of the rows carry a size: once, few, many, or a class if the clone is expanded.

TRBV12-3/TRBV12-4,NA,TRBJ2-4,NA,CASRRDIAKNIQYF,TGTGCCAGCAGGCGGGACATAGCCAAAAACATTCAGTACTTC
TRBV20-1,TRBD2,TRBJ2-7,NA,CSASSGGVSYEQYF,TGCAGTGCTAGCAGCGGGGGGGTCTCCTACGAGCAGTACTTC
TRBV14,TRBD1,TRBJ1-1,NA,CASSHSGTGKRAFF,TGTGCCAGCAGCCACTCCGGGACAGGGAAGCGGGCTTTCTTT
TRBV7-2,NA,TRBJ2-2,NA,CASSSTAGELFF,TGTGCCAGCAGCTCGACTGCCGGGGAGCTGTTTTTT
TRBV12-3/TRBV12-4,NA,TRBJ1-1,few,CASSPTGKVRTFF,TGTGCCAGCAGCCCGACAGGAAAGGTGAGAACTTTCTTT
TRBV12-3/TRBV12-4,NA,TRBJ1-1,NA,CASSTPDGVNTEAFF,TGTGCCAGCAGTACGCCCGACGGAGTGAACACTGAAGCTTTCTTT
TRBV6-5,TRBD1,TRBJ2-4,NA,CASSPAGTGDKNIQYF,TGTGCCAGCAGTCCCGCCGGGACAGGGGACAAAAACATTCAGTACTTC
TRBV7-9,NA,TRBJ2-3,NA,CASSSTGMGTDTQYF,TGTGCCAGCAGCTCTACAGGGATGGGCACAGATACGCAGTATTTT
TRBV20-1,TRBD1,TRBJ2-7,NA,CSARGVRDRSYEQYF,TGCAGTGCTAGAGGTGTCCGGGACAGGAGCTACGAGCAGTACTTC
TRBV6-5,NA,TRBJ1-2,NA,CASSYGRVYGYTF,TGTGCCAGCAGTTACGGCAGGGTCTATGGCTACACCTTC
TRBV6-2/TRBV6-3,NA,TRBJ1-5,few,CASSYPDRNQPQHF,TGTGCCAGCAGTTACCCCGACAGAAATCAGCCCCAGCATTTT
TRBV7-9,NA,TRBJ1-6,NA,CASSHDKSPLHF,TGTGCCAGCAGCCATGACAAGTCACCCCTCCACTTT
TRBV19,NA,TRBJ1-1,NA,CASSPPRREAFF,TGTGCCAGTAGCCCCCCGAGGAGGGAAGCTTTCTTT
TRBV7-8,NA,TRBJ2-1,few,CASSLRLTTLYNEQFF,TGTGCCAGCAGCTTACGCTTGACTACCTTATACAATGAGCAGTTCTTC
TRBV5-6,TRBD1,TRBJ2-7,NA,CASSSPGQGFYEQYF,TGTGCCAGCAGCTCCCCGGGACAGGGTTTCTACGAGCAGTACTTC
TRBV28,NA,TRBJ2-3,NA,CASSHGQSTDTQYF,TGTGCCAGCAGTCACGGACAGAGCACAGATACGCAGTATTTT
TRBV15,NA,TRBJ1-1,NA,CATSTGPTDTEAFF,TGTGCCACCAGTACGGGACCCACGGACACTGAAGCTTTCTTT
TRBV12-3/TRBV12-4,NA,TRBJ1-5,NA,CASSRPGVQPQHF,TGTGCCAGCAGCCGGCCTGGGGTTCAGCCCCAGCATTTT
TRBV11-3,NA,TRBJ2-1,few,CASSLGALYNEQFF,TGTGCCAGCAGCTTAGGGGCCCTCTACAATGAGCAGTTCTTC
TRBV6-5,NA,TRBJ2-2,NA,CASSYGQYTGELFF,TGTGCCAGCAGTTACGGGCAGTACACCGGGGAGCTGTTTTTT
TRBV6-6,NA,TRBJ1-5,many,CASSYNQPQHF,TGTGCCAGCAGTTATAATCAGCCCCAGCATTTT
TRBV7-9,NA,TRBJ2-5,few,CASSFHSQETQYF,TGTGCCAGCAGCTTCCACAGCCAAGAGACCCAGTACTTC
TRBV7-2,NA,TRBJ2-7,few,CASSPDTDVSYEQYF,TGTGCCAGCAGCCCAGATACGGACGTCTCCTACGAGCAGTACTTC
TRBV27,NA,TRBJ2-5,few,CASSLGVFEGALGETQYF,TGTGCCAGCAGTTTAGGAGTGTTTGAAGGGGCGCTGGGAGAGACCCAGTACTTC
TRBV6-1,TRBD1,TRBJ2-1,NA,CASSETGEAYNEQFF,TGTGCCAGCAGTGAGACAGGGGAAGCCTACAATGAGCAGTTCTTC
TRBV27,NA,TRBJ2-7,many,CASSLAPGEHEQYF,TGTGCCAGCAGTTTAGCCCCAGGGGAGCACGAGCAGTACTTC
TRBV12-3/TRBV12-4,NA,TRBJ1-2,few,CASSLPRTNPYGYTF,TGTGCCAGCAGTTTACCACGTACCAACCCCTATGGCTACACCTTC
TRBV27,NA,TRBJ2-7,NA,CASSPRLGEQYF,TGTGCCAGCAGTCCCCGACTTGGCGAGCAGTACTTC
TRBV7-2,TRBD1,TRBJ1-1,NA,CASSETGLYTEAFF,TGTGCCAGCAGCGAGACAGGGTTGTACACTGAAGCTTTCTTT
TRBV7-2,TRBD1,TRBJ1-2,NA,CASSPPGGNILYGYTF,TGTGCCAGCAGCCCCCCAGGGGGCAACATCCTCTATGGCTACACCTTC
TRBV7-2,TRBD1,TRBJ2-2,many,CASSPDRVTTNTGELFF,TGTGCCAGCAGTCCGGACAGGGTGACGACGAACACCGGGGAGCTGTTTTTT
TRBV7-9,NA,TRBJ2-1,many,CASTGGVPRRNEQFF,TGTGCCAGCACCGGGGGCGTCCCCCGTCGAAATGAGCAGTTCTTC
TRBV11-2,NA,TRBJ2-1,NA,CASSSTDAPFDEQFF,TGTGCCAGCAGCTCTACTGACGCCCCTTTCGATGAGCAGTTCTTC
TRBV7-2,NA,TRBJ1-1,NA,CASSDLQGMMTEAFF,TGTGCCAGCAGCGACCTACAGGGAATGATGACTGAAGCTTTCTTT
TRBV2,NA,TRBJ1-2,NA,CGSSGGRYGYTF,TGTGGCAGCAGTGGGGGACGCTATGGCTACACCTTC
TRBV20-1,TRBD1,TRBJ1-1,few,CSARGGSGGVTEAFF,TGCAGTGCTAGAGGGGGCTCAGGGGGGGTCACTGAAGCTTTCTTT
TRBV27,TRBD2,TRBJ2-7,NA,CASSLYGGGSNQPEQYF,TGTGCCAGCAGTTTATACGGGGGGGGCAGTAACCAACCCGAGCAGTACTTC
TRBV7-8,NA,TRBJ1-1,many,CASSLQRAGTEAFF,TGTGCCAGCAGCCTTCAACGTGCGGGGACTGAAGCTTTCTTT
TRBV15,TRBD2,TRBJ2-1,many,CATSRDRGGSNEQFF,TGTGCCACCAGCAGAGATCGGGGGGGTAGCAATGAGCAGTTCTTC
TRBV4-2,NA,TRBJ1-2,few,CASSHPSTGVMGYGYTF,TGTGCCAGCAGCCACCCTTCGACAGGAGTCATGGGGTATGGCTACACCTTC
TRBV11-2,NA,TRBJ2-6,NA,CASSLEGGAGANVLTF,TGTGCCAGCAGCTTAGAAGGGGGGGCTGGGGCCAACGTCCTGACTTTC
TRBV7-9,NA,TRBJ2-6,NA,CASSPQSSGANVLTF,TGTGCCAGCAGCCCACAGAGCTCTGGGGCCAACGTCCTGACTTTC
TRBV28,NA,TRBJ1-1,NA,CASRPIGVTEAFF,TGTGCCAGCAGGCCCATAGGGGTCACTGAAGCTTTCTTT
TRBV19,NA,TRBJ1-5,NA,CASRSRADSNQPQHF,TGTGCCAGTAGAAGCAGGGCTGATAGCAATCAGCCCCAGCATTTT
TRBV7-9,NA,TRBJ2-2,NA,CASSLGRGNTGELFF,TGTGCCAGCAGCTTAGGACGCGGGAACACCGGGGAGCTGTTTTTT
TRBV4-3,NA,TRBJ2-1,NA,CASSQDLRGTYNEQFF,TGCGCCAGCAGCCAAGATTTGCGGGGGACATACAATGAGCAGTTCTTC
TRBV2,NA,TRBJ1-1,NA,CASSEPPPNTEAFF,TGTGCCAGCAGTGAACCCCCACCGAACACTGAAGCTTTCTTT
TRBV20-1,TRBD1,TRBJ1-2,NA,CSALRQGKEGYTF,TGCAGTGCTCTTCGACAGGGAAAAGAGGGCTACACCTTC
TRBV6-5,NA,TRBJ1-6,few,CASSSTQRNSPLHF,TGTGCCAGCAGTTCGACTCAACGCAATTCACCCCTCCACTTT
TRBV7-9,NA,TRBJ2-7,NA,CASSGVLAGGTYEQYF,TGTGCCAGCAGCGGGGTTTTGGCAGGGGGGACCTACGAGCAGTACTTC
TRBV6-2/TRBV6-3,NA,TRBJ2-2,NA,CASSFLANTGELFF,TGTGCCAGCAGCTTTCTAGCGAACACCGGGGAGCTGTTTTTT
TRBV7-9,NA,TRBJ1-4,NA,CASSLGPRTNEKLFF,TGTGCCAGCAGCCTGGGACCGCGTACTAATGAAAAACTGTTTTTT
TRBV6-2/TRBV6-3,NA,TRBJ1-5,few,CASSGSNRGLGNQPQHF,TGTGCCAGCAGTGGCTCCAATCGAGGGCTGGGCAATCAGCCCCAGCATTTT
TRBV5-6,TRBD2,TRBJ2-1,NA,CASSLLAGSYNEQFF,TGTGCCAGCAGCTTACTAGCGGGGTCCTACAATGAGCAGTTCTTC
TRBV12-3/TRBV12-4,NA,TRBJ2-2,NA,CASSLVRGAVTGELFF,TGTGCCAGCAGTTTAGTCAGGGGGGCGGTCACCGGGGAGCTGTTTTTT